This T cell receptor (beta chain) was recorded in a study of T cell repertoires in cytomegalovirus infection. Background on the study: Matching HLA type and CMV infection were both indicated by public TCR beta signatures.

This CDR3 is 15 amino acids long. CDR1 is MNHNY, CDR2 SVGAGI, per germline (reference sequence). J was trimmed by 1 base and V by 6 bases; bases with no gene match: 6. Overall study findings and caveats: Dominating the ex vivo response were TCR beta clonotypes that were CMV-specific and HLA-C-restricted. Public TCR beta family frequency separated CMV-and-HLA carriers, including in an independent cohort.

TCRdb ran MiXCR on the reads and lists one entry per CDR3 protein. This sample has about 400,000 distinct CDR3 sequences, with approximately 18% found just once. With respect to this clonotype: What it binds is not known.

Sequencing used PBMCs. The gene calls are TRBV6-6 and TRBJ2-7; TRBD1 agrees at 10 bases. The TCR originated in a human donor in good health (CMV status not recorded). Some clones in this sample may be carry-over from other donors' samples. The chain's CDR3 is CASRSRDRGSYEQYF. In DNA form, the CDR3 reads TGTGCCAGCAGAAGCCGGGACAGGGGATCCTACGAGCAGTACTTC.